Below are 18 T cell receptor beta chains sequenced from a single sample in a study of radiotherapy plus CTLA-4 blockade in lung cancer (dated by TCRdb to the late 2010s). The library was made by the immunoSEQ multiplex PCR assay. This immuneACCESS table, as held by TCRdb, lists in-frame sequences with V and J called but not all clones. Of the missing ones, under half trace to an unresolved V gene in checked studies; the others have no known cause. The sample contains some 87,000 clones, about 85% of them found a single time. The top ten constitute more than 12% of the sample. Sample: peripheral blood, taken from a patient treated with radiotherapy plus ipilimumab. These TCRs come from a human donor with non-small cell lung cancer that progressed on radiotherapy plus ipilimumab.

The chain joins TRBV7-2 to TRBJ1-3; unclear D gene. Germline CDR1 and CDR2: SGHTA and FQGNSA. The germline V and J ends were trimmed by 2 bases and 4 bases, with 9 bases remaining between them. The CDR3 has 14 amino acids. The CDR3, as DNA: TGTGCCAGCAGCTTAACGAGGGTCGGAAACACCATATATTTT. It translates to CASSLTRVGNTIYF.

The chain recombines TRBV7-9 with TRBJ1-5, with D unclear. CDR1 is SEHNR, CDR2 FQNEAQ, per germline (reference sequence). The CDR3 is 13 residues long. V was cut by 4 bases and J by 5 bases, with 9 bases left in between. DNA of the CDR3: TGTGCCAGCAGCTGGACTGAGGATCAGCCCCAGCATTTT. Its protein product is CASSWTEDQPQHF.

V and J are TRBV5-8 and TRBJ1-1; 7 nucleotides agree with TRBD1. Germline lookup yields CDR1 SGHTS and CDR2 YDEGEE. With V trimmed by 3 bases and J by 4 bases, 9 bases remained unmatched. The CDR3 covers 15 residues. The CDR3 bases are TGTGCCAGCAGCTCGGACACAGGGGTTGCCACTGAAGCTTTCTTT. This codes for CASSSDTGVATEAFF. The full variable domain, with the rest looked up from reference TRBV5-8 and TRBJ1-1, is EAGVTQSPTHLIKTRGQQATLRCSPISGHTSVYWYQQALGLGLQFLLWYDEGEERNRGNFPPRFSGRQFPNYSSELNVNALELEDSALYLCASSSDTGVATEAFFGQGTRLTVV.

V gene TRBV6-5 combines with J gene TRBJ1-1; TRBD1 is a possible D gene (5 bases). The CDR3 is 13 amino acids. Germline V gene data show CDR1 as MNHEY and CDR2 as SVGAGI. V was cut by 4 bases and J by 4 bases, with 10 bases left in between. The CDR3 protein is CASSWLGGTEAFF. As DNA, the CDR3 is TGTGCCAGCAGTTGGTTGGGGGGCACTGAAGCTTTCTTT.

V usage is TRBV5-4 and J usage is TRBJ2-7; unclear D gene. The CDR3 length is 14 residues. Looked up from germline, CDR1 is SGHNT and CDR2 is YYREEE (reference sequence). V was pared by 4 bases and J by 0 bases, with 11 bases between. CDR3 coding DNA: TGTGCCAGCAGCCCCGGCCTTAGCTCCTACGAGCAGTACTTC. Translated, it gives CASSPGLSSYEQYF.

Note on this clone: This sample includes further DNA sequences coding for the same CDR3. The chain couples TRBV5-1 to TRBJ1-4, with D unresolved. The CDR3 extends over 11 amino acids. CDR1 is SGHRS, CDR2 YFSETQ, per germline. With 5 bases removed from V and 5 bases from J, the gap between germline ends came to 4 bases. In nucleotides, the CDR3 is TGCGCCAGCAGGCTGAATGAAAAACTGTTTTTT. This codes for CASRLNEKLFF.

The CDR3 protein is CASSLGTASPYEQYF. The CDR3 DNA reads as TGTGCCAGCAGCTTGGGGACAGCGAGCCCCTACGAGCAGTACTTC. The chain is built from TRBV7-2 and TRBJ2-7; 7 bases agree with TRBD1. The V and J ends lost 3 bases and 2 bases, in that order; junction bases with no gene match: 7. This CDR3 comprises 15 residues. Germline assignment: CDR1 SGHTA and CDR2 FQGNSA. Using reference TRBV7-2 and TRBJ2-7 for the parts outside the CDR3, the full variable domain is GAGVSQSPSNKVTEKGKDVELRCDPISGHTALYWYRQSLGQGLEFLIYFQGNSAPDKSGLPSDRFSAERTGGSVSTLTIQRTQQEDSAVYLCASSLGTASPYEQYFGPGTRLTVT.

This clone has more than one count but fewer than ten. The chain uses TRBV11-3 and TRBJ2-6; 8 positions agree with TRBD1. CDR3 size: 16 residues. Looked up from germline, CDR1 is SGHNT and CDR2 is YENEEA. V dropped 1 base and J dropped 3; count of bases not matched to a gene: 2. Here the CDR3 DNA reads TGTGCCAGCAGCTTAGGGGACAGGAGTGGGGCCAACGTCCTGACTTTC. It codes for CASSLGDRSGANVLTF.

The chain combines TRBV30 with TRBJ2-6; unclear D gene. This CDR3 has 12 amino acids. V lost 7 bases to trimming and J lost 5 bases, with 9 bases between them. Per germline, CDR1 GTSNPN and CDR2 SVGIG (reference sequence). Written as DNA, the CDR3 is TGTGCCTCCTTAGGGCGGGCCAACGTCCTGACTTTC. This gives the protein CASLGRANVLTF.

V gene TRBV5-8 combines with J gene TRBJ2-7, with 11 positions matching TRBD2. The V gene end was trimmed by 3 bases and the J gene end by 3 bases; junction bases not matched to a gene: 11. The germline gives CDR1 SGHTS, CDR2 YDEGEE. This CDR3 has 17 amino acids. As DNA, the CDR3 is TGTGCCAGCAGCTCCCTAGCGGGAGGTTATTTCATCTACGAGCAGTACTTC. This sequence encodes CASSSLAGGYFIYEQYF. The whole variable domain, remainder taken from reference TRBV5-8 and TRBJ2-7, is EAGVTQSPTHLIKTRGQQATLRCSPISGHTSVYWYQQALGLGLQFLLWYDEGEERNRGNFPPRFSGRQFPNYSSELNVNALELEDSALYLCASSSLAGGYFIYEQYFGPGTRLTVT.

This clone was detected a few times. V usage is TRBV9 and J usage is TRBJ1-5; D ambiguous. Germline values: CDR1 SGDLS, CDR2 YYNGEE. This CDR3 has 15 amino acids. Trimming removed 0 bases at V and 0 bases at J, with 7 bases between. The CDR3 DNA reads TGTGCCAGCAGCGTAGGACACCTTAGCAATCAGCCCCAGCATTTT. Translated: CASSVGHLSNQPQHF.

The rearrangement joins TRBV4-1 to TRBJ1-2; no firm D call. V was trimmed by 2 bases and J by 0 bases, leaving 10 bases between them. This CDR3 comprises 15 residues. Germline CDR1 and CDR2: MGHRA and YSYEKL. The CDR3 is CASSQNERTNYGYTF. The CDR3 DNA is TGCGCCAGCAGCCAAAATGAAAGAACTAACTATGGCTACACCTTC.

The chain combines TRBV5-1 with TRBJ2-5; 11 bases are a match to TRBD2. The J segment lost 5 bases and the V segment lost 4 bases, leaving 13 bases of the junction unmatched. The germline V gene encodes CDR1 SGHRS and CDR2 YFSETQ. This CDR3 region has 17 residues. The CDR3 loop is CASSHRPSGGTGETQYF. CDR3 in DNA: TGCGCCAGCAGCCACCGCCCTAGCGGGGGGACTGGGGAGACCCAGTACTTC.

V usage is TRBV6-4 and J usage is TRBJ2-3, with D perhaps TRBD2 (5 bases). CDR1 MRHNA and CDR2 SNTAGT come from the germline V gene. This CDR3 spans 13 amino acids. Trimming removed 3 bases at V and 8 bases at J, with 12 bases between. CDR3 nucleotides: TGTGCCAGCAGTGAGTTCGGGGTGGGTACGCAGTATTTT. This gives the protein CASSEFGVGTQYF.

This clone was counted a single time. The rearrangement uses TRBV4-2 and TRBJ1-4; D not certain. Trimming left V 1 base short and J 4 bases short, with 16 bases between. The germline V gene has CDR1 LGHNA and CDR2 YNFKEQ. The CDR3 is 17 residues long. The CDR3 is CASSQGILDGNNEKLFF. Here the CDR3 DNA reads TGTGCCAGCAGCCAAGGCATCCTTGACGGTAATAATGAAAAACTGTTTTTT.

The CDR3, as DNA: TGCGCCAGCAGCCAACAGAGGAACACTGAAGCTTTCTTT. This sequence encodes CASSQQRNTEAFF. V usage is TRBV4-3 and J usage is TRBJ1-1; D not resolved. Trimming removed 2 bases from V and 1 base from J, with 5 bases in between. CDR3 size: 13 residues. Germline CDR1 reads LGHNA; CDR2 reads YSLEER.

This chain uses TRBV9 with TRBJ2-3; no firm D call. CDR1 SGDLS and CDR2 YYNGEE come from the germline V gene. With 3 bases removed from V and 2 bases from J, the gap between germline ends came to 7 bases. The CDR3 loop spans 13 amino acids. CDR3 region: CASSDLPTDTQYF. CDR3 DNA: TGTGCCAGCAGCGATCTCCCCACAGATACGCAGTATTTT.

V is TRBV7-2 and J is TRBJ1-2, with D tentatively TRBD1 (6 bases). V was shortened by 4 bases and J by 1 base, with 7 bases between the two germline ends. The CDR3 consists of 13 residues. Per germline, CDR1 SGHTA and CDR2 FQGNSA. The DNA for the CDR3 is TGTGCCAGCAGCTCGGACAGTAACTATGGCTACACCTTC. Amino acid sequence: CASSSDSNYGYTF.